The entry below gives a single T cell receptor beta chain sequence along with its context. The antigen is undetermined. The entry originates in a study of shared clonotypes between healthy human individuals. Turning to the study itself: The cohort comprised a couple of women and a few men. Their ages spanned 18 to 49 years.

Profiled with immunoSEQ multiplex PCR; TCRdb holds only in-frame clones, not every one. The data show roughly 2 million clones, roughly 95% seen once. The V gene lost 5 bases and the J gene lost 4 bases, with 17 bases spanning the gap. CDR3 size: 15 residues. CDR1 SGHTA and CDR2 FQGNSA come from the germline V gene. Whole-study findings and limits: Clonotype sharing among donors, it was expected, would be affected by sequencing depth. The generation probabilities recorded for non-shared clonotypes fell below those of clonotypes shared by all four donors.

CD4+ cell separation produced CD45RA+ naive and CD45RA-negative memory subsets. Sequencing input: naive CD4+ T cells sorted from blood. The subset was: CD45RA+ positively selected. The source of this sequence is a man between 18 and 29 years old in good health. The chain is built from TRBV7-2 and TRBJ2-5; tentative D call: TRBD2 (7 bases). This CDR3 reads CASSLRGAGGETQYF. The DNA for the CDR3 is TGTGCCAGCAGCCTTCGGGGGGCTGGGGGAGAGACCCAGTACTTC.